These 9 T cell receptor beta chains were sequenced from one sample in a study of CD8 T cells in Susac syndrome. It was with random hexamers that 0.5 to 1 ug RNA was reverse transcribed. TCRdb ran MiXCR on the immunoSEQ multiplex PCR reads and lists one entry per CDR3 protein. The table includes roughly 160,000 distinct CDR3 sequences, roughly 95% detected once. The sequencing sample was made of CD4+ T cells from PBMCs. These receptors came from a human donor with Susac syndrome.

V gene TRBV25-1 combines with J gene TRBJ2-2; D uncertain. CDR1 is MGHDK, CDR2 SYGVNS, per germline. V was pared by 3 bases and J by 6 bases, with 8 bases between. The CDR3 covers 13 residues. Written as DNA, the CDR3 is TGTGCCAGCAGTGAGCATGAGCCCGGGGAGCTGTTTTTT. Its protein product is CASSEHEPGELFF. The full variable domain, completed using reference TRBV25-1 and TRBJ2-2, is EADIYQTPRYLVIGTGKKITLECSQTMGHDKMYWYQQDPGMELHLIHYSYGVNSTEKGDLSSESTVSRIRTEHFPLTLESARPSHTSQYLCASSEHEPGELFFGEGSRLTVL.

The chain joins TRBV12-3 or TRBV12-4 to TRBJ2-7, with 12 positions matching TRBD2. V gave up 6 bases and J gave up 3 bases; unmatched junction bases: 3. This CDR3 spans 14 amino acids. The chain's CDR3 is CASRPSGRGYEQYF. The CDR3 bases are TGTGCCAGCAGGCCTAGCGGGAGGGGCTACGAGCAGTACTTC.

CDR3 in amino acids: CASSEKDRSTDTQYF. In DNA form, the CDR3 reads TGTGCCAGCAGTGAAAAGGACAGGAGCACAGATACGCAGTATTTT. The chain links TRBV6-1 to TRBJ2-3; 7 bases fit TRBD1. This CDR3 region has 15 residues. V lost 2 bases and J lost 0; bases outside the gene matches: 2. From germline, CDR1 is MNHNS and CDR2 SASEGT.

The genes are TRBV4-3 and TRBJ1-1; 8 nucleotides align to TRBD1. The CDR3 has 15 amino acids. Germline V gene lookup returns CDR1 LGHNA and CDR2 YSLEER. J was trimmed by 6 bases and V by 0 bases; bases with no gene match: 6. The chain's CDR3 is CASSQEFPRGPEAFF. CDR3 sequence (DNA): TGCGCCAGCAGCCAAGAATTCCCCAGGGGGCCTGAAGCTTTCTTT.

V gene TRBV28 combines with J gene TRBJ2-3; TRBD1 is a possible D gene (6 bases). V lost 6 bases to trimming and J lost 3 bases, with 16 bases between them. The CDR3 totals 15 residues. In germline, CDR1 is MDHEN, CDR2 SYDVKM. The CDR3 here is CASSPVQGSTDTQYF. CDR3 sequence (DNA): TGTGCCAGCAGCCCAGTACAGGGATCGACAGATACGCAGTATTTT.

The V gene is TRBV29-1, the J gene TRBJ1-1; D ambiguous. Trimming cost V 6 bases and J 1 base, with 15 bases left between them. CDR3 length: 14 residues. CDR1 is SQVTM, CDR2 ANQGSEA, per germline. CDR3 residues: CSVAEEPRNTEAFF. The CDR3 nucleotides are TGCAGCGTAGCTGAGGAGCCTAGGAACACTGAAGCTTTCTTT.

This sequence joins TRBV5-6 and TRBJ2-1; maybe TRBD2 (6 bases). The CDR3 extends over 17 amino acids. The germline V and J ends were trimmed by 4 bases and 0 bases, with 17 bases remaining between them. Germline V CDR1 and CDR2: SGHDT, YYEEEE. The CDR3 region has the DNA TGTGCCAGCAGCACCCTGGAGGGAAGTAGCTCCTACAATGAGCAGTTCTTC. Its translation: CASSTLEGSSSYNEQFF.

The V and J genes are TRBV3-1 and TRBJ2-7, with D uncertain. This CDR3 contains 13 residues. The V and J ends lost 9 bases and 0 bases respectively, with 12 bases between them. Germline V gene lookup returns CDR1 LGHDT and CDR2 YNNKEL (reference sequence). As DNA, the CDR3 is TGTGCCAGGTGTTGGGCGGCCTCCTACGAGCAGTACTTC. Its protein is CARCWAASYEQYF.

The chain recombines TRBV20-1 with TRBJ1-5; D is ambiguous. The CDR3 runs to 11 residues. In germline, CDR1 is DFQATT, CDR2 SNEGSKA (reference sequence). Deletions cut 0 bases from V and 11 bases from J, with 8 bases between. CDR3 nucleotide sequence: TGCAGTGCTAGAGAAGTTTTGGCCCAGCATTTT. Translating it yields CSAREVLAQHF.